The 5 T cell receptor beta chains in this list originate from one sample, sequenced in a study of neurological immune-mediated disorders (dated by TCRdb to about 2019). The library was made by 5' RACE. Sequencing relied on an Illumina HiSeq 2500. Using fastp trimming at Q25 and MiXCR clonotype assembly, TCRdb reanalyzed the public sequencing data and kept in-frame beta chains. One record per CDR3 amino acid sequence lists the most common genes and DNA. Present in this sample are about 58,000 distinct CDR3 sequences, under 2.5% of which were seen just once. The ten largest clones take up approximately 3% of the sample. The sample taken for sequencing was PBMCs. All receptors derive from a man aged 45 to 65 with multiple sclerosis.

Ten or more counts support this clonotype. The chain is built from TRBV20-1 and TRBJ1-2; D ambiguous. With 0 bases removed from V and 2 bases from J, the gap between germline ends came to 10 bases. CDR1 and CDR2 from the germline V gene are DFQATT and SNEGSKA (reference sequence). The CDR3 is 14 amino acids. The CDR3 loop is CSARDSGRNYGYTF. CDR3 DNA sequence: TGCAGTGCTAGAGATTCCGGGAGAAACTATGGCTACACCTTC.

This clonotype has at least ten counts. The V call is TRBV20-1, the J call TRBJ2-3; TRBD2 aligns across 9 bases. Trimming cost V 5 bases and J 0 bases; bases outside gene matches: 3. This CDR3 has 14 residues. Germline assignment: CDR1 DFQATT and CDR2 SNEGSKA (reference sequence). CDR3 sequence: CSAPLAGSTDTQYF. CDR3 coding DNA: TGCAGTGCTCCCCTAGCGGGGAGCACAGATACGCAGTATTTT.

This clonotype was recorded at least ten times. The rearrangement links TRBV2 to TRBJ1-2, with 10 bases that match TRBD1. The germline V gene encodes CDR1 SNHLY and CDR2 FYNNEI. V was clipped by 11 bases and J by 4 bases; unmatched bases: 10. The CDR3 runs 14 residues. The DNA of the CDR3 is TGTGCCCAAGACAGGGGGCGATCCATCTATGGCTACACCTTC. Translation gives CAQDRGRSIYGYTF.

This clonotype was picked up many times. The V gene is TRBV6-5, the J gene TRBJ2-2; D gene ambiguous. The CDR3 is made up of 12 amino acids. The V end was cut by 6 bases, the J end by 1 base, with 3 bases between. CDR1 and CDR2 (germline): MNHEY, SVGAGI. CDR3 nucleotide sequence: TGTGCCAGCAGGTGGAACACCGGGGAGCTGTTTTTT. It encodes CASRWNTGELFF.

This clonotype has ten or more counts. This rearrangement joins TRBV5-1 to TRBJ2-5; D is possibly TRBD1 or TRBD2 (5 bases each). Looked up from germline, CDR1 is SGHRS and CDR2 is YFSETQ. V dropped 4 bases and J dropped 1 base, with 11 bases sitting between them. CDR3 size: 14 residues. The CDR3 coding sequence is TGCGCCAGCAGCCCGGGGCACATCCAAGAGACCCAGTACTTC. Its translation is CASSPGHIQETQYF. The full variable domain, with the rest looked up from reference TRBV5-1 and TRBJ2-5, is KAGVTQTPRYLIKTRGQQVTLSCSPISGHRSVSWYQQTPGQGLQFLFEYFSETQRNKGNFPGRFSGRQFSNSRSEMNVSTLELGDSALYLCASSPGHIQETQYFGPGTRLLVL.